This T cell receptor (beta chain) derives from a study of CD8+ T cells in alopecia areata. Germline V gives CDR1 SGHAT, CDR2 FQNNGV. This CDR3 is built from 17 residues. The ends lost 2 bases at V and 2 bases at J; junction bases unmatched: 8. PBMC-derived CD4+ and CD8+ T cells were sorted. Sequencing used cDNA as its template, made by extracting RNA and reverse transcribing it. TCRdb keeps only in-frame clones here, not all; method: immunoSEQ multiplex PCR. The data contain approximately 100,000 clones, around two fifths of them singletons. What was sequenced was CD4+ T cells sorted from blood. This TCR derives from a human donor with alopecia areata. The chain has TRBV11-2 and TRBJ2-3; 9 bases are shared with TRBD2. The CDR3 DNA sequence: TGTGCCAGCAGCTTAAAACCCCTAGCGGGGTTCACAGATACGCAGTATTTT. Translated, it gives CASSLKPLAGFTDTQYF.